The clone carrying this TCR beta chain was counted a few times. The CDR3 runs 13 residues. V was cut by 4 bases and J by 1 base, with 10 bases left in between. Per germline, CDR1 DFQATT and CDR2 SNEGSKA (reference sequence). This sample stems from a study of T-cell memory formation after mild COVID-19. TCRdb itself ran the 5' RACE reads through MiXCR, one entry per CDR3 protein. Among 200,000 to 250,000 distinct CDR3 sequences, around 25% were seen once, and the ten largest hold about an eighth. The source of this sequence is an adult woman who had mild COVID-19 (a few samples of this study predate the infection). Cell type and time point are not known. V and J are TRBV20-1 and TRBJ1-1; no clear D gene. The sample taken for sequencing was PBMCs or a T cell subset sorted from them (not recorded which). CDR3 bases: TGCAGTGCTAAAGGACCGGCGAACACTGAAGCTTTCTTT. Residues: CSAKGPANTEAFF.